The clone carrying this TCR beta chain was counted a few times. What it binds is unknown. These data are taken from a study of early T cells in non-severe SARS-CoV-2 infection. Across the study: Sequencing targeted bulk RNA from unsorted whole blood, leaving chains unpaired. Study-wide points: Anti-spike CD8 responses were favored in VDJdb matching, and private and CD4 specificities were missed.

This CDR3 spans 13 amino acids. Between the trimmed V and J ends, which lost 4 bases and 0 bases, there was a span of 6 bases. Individually, cDNA molecules had unique molecular identifiers attached to them. TCRdb reprocessed the 5' RACE reads via MiXCR and lists one record per CDR3 protein. The sample includes tens of thousands of distinct CDR3 sequences, around 20% seen only once; the top ten take under 9%. The sequence was collected from an adult who was a healthcare worker with PCR-confirmed SARS-CoV-2 infection or an uninfected control (not recorded which). Specimen: whole blood, collected at baseline. The chain couples TRBV12-3 or TRBV12-4 to TRBJ1-1; D remains unclear. Written as DNA, the CDR3 is TGTGCCAGCAGTTGGGCACTGAACACTGAAGCTTTCTTT. It is translated as CASSWALNTEAFF.